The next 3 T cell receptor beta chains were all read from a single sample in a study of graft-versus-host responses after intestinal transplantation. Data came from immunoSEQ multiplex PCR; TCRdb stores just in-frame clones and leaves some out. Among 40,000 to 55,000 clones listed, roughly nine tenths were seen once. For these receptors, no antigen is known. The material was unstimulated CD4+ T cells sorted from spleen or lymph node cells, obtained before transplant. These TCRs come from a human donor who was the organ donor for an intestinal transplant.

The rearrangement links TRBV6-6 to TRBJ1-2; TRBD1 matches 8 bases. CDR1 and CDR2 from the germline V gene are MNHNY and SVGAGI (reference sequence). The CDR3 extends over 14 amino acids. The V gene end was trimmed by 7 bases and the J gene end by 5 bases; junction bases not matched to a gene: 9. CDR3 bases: TGTGCCAGCAACTCGGACAGGGCGGGGTATGGCTACACCTTC. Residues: CASNSDRAGYGYTF.

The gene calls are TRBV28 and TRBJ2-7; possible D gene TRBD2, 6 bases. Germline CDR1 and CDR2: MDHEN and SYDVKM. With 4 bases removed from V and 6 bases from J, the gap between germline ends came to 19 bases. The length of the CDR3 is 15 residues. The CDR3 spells CASSYRGTGLTEQYF. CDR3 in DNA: TGTGCCAGCAGTTATCGGGGGACGGGCTTGACCGAGCAGTACTTC.

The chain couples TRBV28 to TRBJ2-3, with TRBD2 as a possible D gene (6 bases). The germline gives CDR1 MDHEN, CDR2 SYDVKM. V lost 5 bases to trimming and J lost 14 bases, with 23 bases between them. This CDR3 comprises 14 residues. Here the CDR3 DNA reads TGTGCCAGCAGTCGGGGGTTTCTTGTTAGTCGGCTGTATTTT. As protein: CASSRGFLVSRLYF.